The following is a T cell receptor (beta chain) sequence with its context. Its specificity is not known. This sample is drawn from a study of T cells after yellow fever vaccination. About the study: Preparation of the low-cell-number fractions used SMART-Seq v4 Ultra Low Input. Findings and caveats of the study: Booster samples showed a return of most primary-vaccination clones (roughly 96% CD4, around 88% CD8). Abundant clonotypes from the bulk population could contaminate FACS-sorted repertoires.

TCRdb used MiXCR to reprocess the 5' RACE reads, holding one entry per CDR3 protein. The profile covers hundreds of thousands of distinct CDR3 sequences, with roughly a sixth appearing a single time and roughly a sixth taken by the ten largest. The germline CDR1 and CDR2 sequences are SGHRS and YFSETQ. The CDR3 sequence is 14 residues long. V lost 0 bases, J lost 6 bases, and 7 bases lay in between. Sequenced here: PBMCs, sampled before the yellow fever booster vaccination. This chain connects TRBV5-1 to TRBJ1-6; D is uncertain. The TCR comes from a man younger than 35 who received the YFV17D yellow fever vaccine. In DNA form, the CDR3 reads TGCGCCAGCAGCTTGGGGCAGTTTAATTCACCCCTCCACTTT. Amino acids: CASSLGQFNSPLHF.